What follows describes a single TCR beta chain. The data stem from a study of blood T cell repertoires in COVID-19. Study-level information: The samples span acute and convalescent COVID-19 from the United States, Italy and Spain. PBMCs, B-cell-depleted T cells, or T cells were the source of the cDNA or gDNA that made up the material.

Sequenced by immunoSEQ multiplex PCR; TCRdb stores in-frame clones only, minus some. The table lists just under 85,000 clones, around nine tenths of them singletons. Germline V gives CDR1 MNHNS, CDR2 SASEGT. V was trimmed by 1 base and J by 5 bases, leaving 9 bases between them. This CDR3 is built from 15 residues. Source material: peripheral blood. This chain joins TRBV6-1 and TRBJ1-6, with D uncertain. The source is a man older than 75 with active or convalescent COVID-19. CDR3 sequence reads: CASSEVQVNNSPLHF. The CDR3 DNA follows: TGTGCCAGCAGTGAAGTCCAGGTGAATAATTCACCCCTCCACTTT.